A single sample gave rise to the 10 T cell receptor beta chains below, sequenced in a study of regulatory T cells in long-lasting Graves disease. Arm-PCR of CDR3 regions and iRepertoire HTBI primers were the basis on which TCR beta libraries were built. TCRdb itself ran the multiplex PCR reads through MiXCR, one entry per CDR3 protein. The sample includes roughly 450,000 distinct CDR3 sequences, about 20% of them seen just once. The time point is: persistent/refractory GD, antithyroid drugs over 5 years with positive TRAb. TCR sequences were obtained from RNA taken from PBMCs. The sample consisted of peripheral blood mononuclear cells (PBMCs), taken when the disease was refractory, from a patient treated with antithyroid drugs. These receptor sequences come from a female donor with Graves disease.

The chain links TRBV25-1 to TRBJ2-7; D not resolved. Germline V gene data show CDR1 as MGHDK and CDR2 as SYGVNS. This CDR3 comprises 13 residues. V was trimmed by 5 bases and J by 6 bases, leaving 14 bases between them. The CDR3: CASSRTPGAEQYF. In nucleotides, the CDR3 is TGTGCCAGCAGTAGGACCCCTGGTGCCGAGCAGTACTTC.

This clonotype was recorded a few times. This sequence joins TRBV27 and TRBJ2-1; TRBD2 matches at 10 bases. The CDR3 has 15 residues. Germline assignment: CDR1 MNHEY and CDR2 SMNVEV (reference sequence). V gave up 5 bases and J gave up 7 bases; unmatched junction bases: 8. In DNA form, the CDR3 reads TGTGCCAGCAGTAATTTAGCGGGGGGCTCTAATGAGCAGTTCTTC. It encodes CASSNLAGGSNEQFF.

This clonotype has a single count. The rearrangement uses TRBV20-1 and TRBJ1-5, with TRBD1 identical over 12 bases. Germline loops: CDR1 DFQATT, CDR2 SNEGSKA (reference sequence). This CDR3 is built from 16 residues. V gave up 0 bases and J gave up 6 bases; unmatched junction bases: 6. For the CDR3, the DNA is TGCAGTGCTAGAGAACCGGGACAGGGGGCTCTTCAGCCCCAGCATTTT. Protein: CSAREPGQGALQPQHF.

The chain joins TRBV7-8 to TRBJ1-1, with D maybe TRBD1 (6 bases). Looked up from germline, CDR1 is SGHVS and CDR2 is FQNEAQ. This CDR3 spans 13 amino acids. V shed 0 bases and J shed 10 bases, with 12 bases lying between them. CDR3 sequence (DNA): TGTGCCAGCAGCTTAGCCCTGGGGGGCCCAGCTTTCTTT. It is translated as CASSLALGGPAFF. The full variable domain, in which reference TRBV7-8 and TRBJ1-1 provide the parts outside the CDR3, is GAGVSQSPRYKVAKRGQDVALRCDPISGHVSLFWYQQALGQGPEFLTYFQNEAQLDKSGLPSDRFFAERPEGSVSTLKIQRTQQEDSAVYLCASSLALGGPAFFGQGTRLTVV.

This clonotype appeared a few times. In DNA form, the CDR3 reads TGTGCCAGTAGTCTGGACGGGCGGGCCGGGAACACCGGGGAGCTGTTTTTT. Protein: CASSLDGRAGNTGELFF. The rearrangement uses TRBV19 and TRBJ2-2, with D tentatively TRBD2 (5 bases). V was clipped by 5 bases and J by 1 base, with 17 bases between them. The CDR3 has 17 residues. CDR1 LNHDA and CDR2 SQIVND come from the germline V gene (reference sequence).

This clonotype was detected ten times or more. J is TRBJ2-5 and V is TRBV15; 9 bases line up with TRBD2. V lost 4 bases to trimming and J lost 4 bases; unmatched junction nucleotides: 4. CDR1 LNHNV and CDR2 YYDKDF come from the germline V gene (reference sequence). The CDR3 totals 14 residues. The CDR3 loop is CATSTAGGRETQYF. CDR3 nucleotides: TGTGCCACCAGCACAGCGGGAGGTCGAGAGACCCAGTACTTC.

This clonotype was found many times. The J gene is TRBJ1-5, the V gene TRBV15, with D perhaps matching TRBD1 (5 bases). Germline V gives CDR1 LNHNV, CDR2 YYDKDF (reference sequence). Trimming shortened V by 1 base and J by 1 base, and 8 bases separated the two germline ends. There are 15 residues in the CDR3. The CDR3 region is CATSRVRVSNQPQHF. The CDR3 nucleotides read TGTGCCACCAGCAGAGTCAGGGTGAGCAATCAGCCCCAGCATTTT.

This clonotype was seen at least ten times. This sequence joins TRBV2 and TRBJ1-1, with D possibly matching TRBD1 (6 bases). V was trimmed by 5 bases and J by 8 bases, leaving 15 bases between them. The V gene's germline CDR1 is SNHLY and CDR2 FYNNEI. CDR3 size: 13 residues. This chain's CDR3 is CASSPSRGIEAFF. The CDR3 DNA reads TGTGCCAGCAGTCCTTCCAGGGGAATAGAAGCTTTCTTT.

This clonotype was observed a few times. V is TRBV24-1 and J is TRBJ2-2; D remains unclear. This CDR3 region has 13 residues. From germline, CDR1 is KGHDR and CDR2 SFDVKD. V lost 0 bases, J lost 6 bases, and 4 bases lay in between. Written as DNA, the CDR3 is TGTGCCACCAGTGATTTGGGGGCCGGGGAGCTGTTTTTT. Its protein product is CATSDLGAGELFF.

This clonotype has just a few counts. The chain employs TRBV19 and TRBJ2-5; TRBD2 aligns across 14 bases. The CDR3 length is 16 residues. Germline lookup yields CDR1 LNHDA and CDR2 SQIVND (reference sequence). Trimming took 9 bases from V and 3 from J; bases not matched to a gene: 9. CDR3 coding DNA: TGTGCCAGCTCCTCCGGGACTAGCGGGAGAGAAGAGACCCAGTACTTC. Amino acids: CASSSGTSGREETQYF.